This T cell receptor beta chain was recorded in a study of radiation and T cells in renal cell carcinoma. Study as a whole: Nephrectomy followed 15 Gy stereotactic body radiation by 4 weeks.

Losses at the gene ends were 3 bases for V and 5 bases for J; bases not matched to a gene: 8. The CDR3 has 15 residues. CDR1 is MRHNA, CDR2 SNTAGT, per germline. As for time point: baseline pretreatment blood. Treatment denoted: 15 Gy SBRT to primary tumor, nephrectomy 4 weeks later. Serial blood draws occurred at baseline and 2 and 4 weeks post-SBRT. This clone was found once. Assay: immunoSEQ multiplex PCR; the TCRdb copy retains only in-frame clones and omits some. The table shows 87,000 or so clones, with about 86% occurring only once. This sequence was found in a man aged 45-60 years with renal cell carcinoma. Sequences were derived from blood, sampled from a patient whose treatment included radiotherapy and nephrectomy. The chain links TRBV6-4 to TRBJ1-1; 8 nucleotides line up with TRBD1. Written as DNA, the CDR3 is TGTGCCAGCAGTGAATCAACAGGGGGAGGTACTGAAGCTTTCTTT. Protein sequence: CASSESTGGGTEAFF.